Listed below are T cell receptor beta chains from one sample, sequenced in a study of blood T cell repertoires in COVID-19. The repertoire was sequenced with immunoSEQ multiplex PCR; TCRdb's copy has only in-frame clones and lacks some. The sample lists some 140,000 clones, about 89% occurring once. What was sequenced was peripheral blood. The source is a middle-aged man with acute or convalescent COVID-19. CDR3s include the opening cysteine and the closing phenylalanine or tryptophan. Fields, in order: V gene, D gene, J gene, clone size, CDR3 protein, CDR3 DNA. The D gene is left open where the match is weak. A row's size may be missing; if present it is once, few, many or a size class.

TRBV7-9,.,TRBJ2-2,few,CASSPREVVPGELFF,TGTGCCAGCAGCCCCAGGGAGGTCGTCCCCGGGGAGCTGTTTTTT
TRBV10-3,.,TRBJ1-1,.,CAISDGRGRPEAFF,TGTGCCATCAGTGACGGCAGGGGTAGACCTGAAGCTTTCTTT
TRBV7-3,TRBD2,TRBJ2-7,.,CASSLGGDSYEQYF,TGTGCCAGCAGCTTAGGGGGGGACTCCTACGAGCAGTACTTC
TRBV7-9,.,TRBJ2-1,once,CASSLGTSLNDEQFF,TGTGCCAGCAGCTTAGGTACTAGCTTGAACGATGAGCAGTTCTTC
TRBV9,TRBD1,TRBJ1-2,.,CASSPGTGGHSGYTF,TGTGCCAGCAGCCCCGGGACAGGGGGTCACAGTGGCTACACCTTC
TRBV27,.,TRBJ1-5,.,CASSLRGENQPQHF,TGTGCCAGCAGTTTACGCGGGGAAAATCAGCCCCAGCATTTT
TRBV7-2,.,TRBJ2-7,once,CASSPNYEQYF,TGTGCCAGCAGCCCCAACTACGAGCAGTACTTC
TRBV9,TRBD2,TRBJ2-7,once,CASSVGPGVTSGSSYEQYF,TGTGCCAGCAGCGTGGGGCCAGGAGTGACTAGCGGGAGCTCCTACGAGCAGTACTTC
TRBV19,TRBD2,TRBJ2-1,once,CASSAGSGGTYNEQFF,TGTGCCAGTAGTGCTGGTAGCGGGGGTACCTACAATGAGCAGTTCTTC
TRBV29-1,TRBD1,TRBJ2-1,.,CSAGQGENEQFF,TGCAGCGCCGGACAGGGAGAGAATGAGCAGTTCTTC
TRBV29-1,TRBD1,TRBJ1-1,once,CSVEVTRTGYPEAFF,TGCAGCGTTGAAGTCACCCGGACAGGATACCCTGAAGCTTTCTTT
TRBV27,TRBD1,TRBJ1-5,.,CASSRGTANQPQHF,TGTGCCAGCAGCCGTGGGACAGCCAATCAGCCCCAGCATTTT
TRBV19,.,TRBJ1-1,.,CASSIGLMNTEAFF,TGTGCCAGTAGTATAGGGCTGATGAACACTGAAGCTTTCTTT
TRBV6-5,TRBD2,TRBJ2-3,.,CASSYSTLAGTDTQYF,TGTGCCAGCAGTTACTCGACTCTAGCGGGCACAGATACGCAGTATTTT
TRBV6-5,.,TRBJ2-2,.,CASSPLGGELFF,TGTGCCAGCAGTCCCCTCGGCGGGGAGCTGTTTTTT
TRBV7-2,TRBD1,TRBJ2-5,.,CASSRQGAQETQYF,TGTGCCAGCAGTCGTCAGGGGGCCCAAGAGACCCAGTACTTC
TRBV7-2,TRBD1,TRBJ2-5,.,CASSSRPGGGQETQYF,TGTGCCAGCAGCTCGCGGCCAGGGGGCGGGCAAGAGACCCAGTACTTC
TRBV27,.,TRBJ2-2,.,CASSLFLTGELFF,TGTGCCAGCAGTTTATTTCTTACCGGGGAGCTGTTTTTT
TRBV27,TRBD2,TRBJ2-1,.,CASSSSGGPSNEQFF,TGTGCCAGCAGTTCCAGCGGGGGGCCCAGCAATGAGCAGTTCTTC
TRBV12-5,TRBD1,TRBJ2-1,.,CASGLVTTGVGEQFF,TGTGCTAGTGGTTTGGTTACTACAGGGGTAGGGGAGCAGTTCTTC
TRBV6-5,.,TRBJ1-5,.,CASWGGGNQPQHF,TGTGCCAGCTGGGGGGGTGGCAATCAGCCCCAGCATTTT
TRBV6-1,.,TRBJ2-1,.,CASSETRGSYNEQFF,TGTGCCAGCAGTGAAACCAGGGGCTCATACAATGAGCAGTTCTTC
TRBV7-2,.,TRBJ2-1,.,CASSLGLADEQFF,TGTGCCAGCAGCTTAGGCCTAGCCGATGAGCAGTTCTTC
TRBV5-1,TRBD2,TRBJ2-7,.,CASSPGTSGGYEQYF,TGCGCCAGCAGCCCGGGGACTAGCGGGGGCTACGAGCAGTACTTC
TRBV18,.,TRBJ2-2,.,CASSPRGATGELFF,TGTGCCAGCTCACCACGCGGGGCCACCGGGGAGCTGTTTTTT
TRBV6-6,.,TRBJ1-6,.,CASSGGGNSPLHF,TGTGCCAGCAGCGGGGGAGGGAATTCACCCCTCCACTTT
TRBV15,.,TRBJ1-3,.,CATSRRVASSGNTIYF,TGTGCCACCAGCAGGAGGGTCGCTTCCTCTGGAAACACCATATATTTT
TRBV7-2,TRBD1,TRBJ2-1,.,CASRHPGQGNGGEQFF,TGTGCCAGCAGACATCCGGGACAGGGGAACGGGGGAGAGCAGTTCTTC
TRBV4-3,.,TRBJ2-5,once,CASSQEAKQTQYF,TGCGCCAGCAGCCAAGAAGCGAAGCAGACCCAGTACTTC
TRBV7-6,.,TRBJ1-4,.,CASSLVKGAANEKLFF,TGTGCCAGCAGCTTAGTGAAAGGTGCGGCTAATGAAAAACTGTTTTTT
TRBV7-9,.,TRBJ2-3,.,CASSPDGRGTDTQYF,TGTGCCAGCAGCCCCGACGGGAGAGGGACAGATACGCAGTATTTT
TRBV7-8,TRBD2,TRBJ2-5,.,CASSLFGLAGGGETQYF,TGTGCCAGCAGCTTATTTGGACTAGCGGGAGGGGGTGAGACCCAGTACTTC
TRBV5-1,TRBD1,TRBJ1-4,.,CASSSTGGIEEKLFF,TGCGCCAGCAGCTCCACAGGGGGTATCGAGGAAAAACTGTTTTTT
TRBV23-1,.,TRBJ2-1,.,CASPRPPEEQFF,TGCGCCAGCCCTCGCCCGCCTGAGGAGCAGTTCTTC
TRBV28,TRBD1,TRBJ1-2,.,CASSLRDRGNYGYTF,TGTGCCAGCAGTTTAAGGGACAGGGGTAACTATGGCTACACCTTC
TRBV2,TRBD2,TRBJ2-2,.,CASKVAGNPGELFF,TGTGCCAGCAAGGTAGCGGGGAATCCCGGGGAGCTGTTTTTT
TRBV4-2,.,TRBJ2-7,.,CASSQEFGSEQYF,TGTGCCAGCAGCCAAGAGTTCGGGAGCGAGCAGTACTTC
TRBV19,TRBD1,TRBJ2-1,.,CASRTGPNEQFF,TGTGCCAGTAGGACAGGGCCAAATGAGCAGTTCTTC
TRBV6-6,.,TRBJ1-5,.,CASSYARGDNQPQHF,TGTGCCAGCAGTTACGCCAGGGGTGACAATCAGCCCCAGCATTTT
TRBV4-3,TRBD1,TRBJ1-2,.,CASSLAGTGNFYGYTF,TGCGCCAGCAGCCTAGCCGGGACAGGGAACTTCTATGGCTACACCTTC
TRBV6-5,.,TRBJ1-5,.,CASSYSPNQPQHF,TGTGCCAGCAGTTACTCCCCGAATCAGCCCCAGCATTTT
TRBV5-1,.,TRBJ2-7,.,CASSGLNYEQYF,TGCGCCAGCTCGGGACTCAACTACGAGCAGTACTTC
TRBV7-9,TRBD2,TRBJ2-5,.,CASSSGPGGTQYF,TGTGCCAGCAGCTCAGGGCCGGGGGGGACCCAGTACTTC
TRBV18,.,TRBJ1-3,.,CASSHNTESGNTIYF,TGTGCCAGCTCACACAACACAGAGTCTGGAAACACCATATATTTT
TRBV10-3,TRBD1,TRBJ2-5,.,CAISRTGGQETQYF,TGTGCCATCAGCCGGACAGGGGGCCAAGAGACCCAGTACTTC
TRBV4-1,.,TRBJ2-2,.,CASSQGQLSTGELFF,TGCGCCAGCAGCCAAGGACAGCTCTCCACCGGGGAGCTGTTTTTT
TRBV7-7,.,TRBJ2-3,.,CASSFRGRAIDTQYF,TGTGCTAGCAGCTTCAGGGGCAGAGCGATAGATACGCAGTATTTT
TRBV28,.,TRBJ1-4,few,CASSLSGVDEKLFF,TGTGCCAGCAGTTTATCAGGGGTGGATGAAAAACTGTTTTTT
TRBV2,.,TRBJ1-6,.,CASRGANSPLHF,TGTGCCAGCAGAGGGGCTAATTCACCCCTCCACTTT
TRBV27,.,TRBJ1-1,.,CASSLLVTLPNTEAFF,TGTGCCAGCAGTTTATTGGTCACACTACCGAACACTGAAGCTTTCTTT
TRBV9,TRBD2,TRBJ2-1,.,CASSVAPGTSGRDEQFF,TGTGCCAGCAGCGTAGCACCCGGGACTAGCGGGAGAGATGAGCAGTTCTTC